Included here is one T cell receptor (beta chain) sequence, with context. The data were obtained in a study of PD-1 blockade in mismatch repair-deficient tumors. Across the whole study: Patients had about 13 mismatch repair-deficient cancer types and were previously treated and progressing.

Repertoires were generated with immunoSEQ multiplex PCR, while TCRdb's copy carries only in-frame clones and drops some. Altogether roughly 120,000 clones are present, 85% to 90% being singletons, with the ten largest covering about 11%. This CDR3 has 15 residues. Trimming pared 5 bases from V and 4 bases from J, leaving 15 bases between. Germline V gene sequence: CDR1 MNHEY, CDR2 SVGAGI. This sample comprised peripheral blood, obtained almost 74 weeks after starting pembrolizumab. The rearrangement links TRBV6-5 to TRBJ2-1; perhaps TRBD2 as D (6 bases). The TCR originated in an adult with mismatch repair-deficient cancer. The CDR3 protein is CASSRSGTLYNEQFF. For the CDR3, the DNA is TGTGCCAGCAGTAGATCAGGGACTCTTTACAATGAGCAGTTCTTC.